Given below is one T cell receptor (beta chain) in context. In preparing each TCR library, 3,000 to 4,000 ng of total RNA was used. TCRdb reprocessed the 5' RACE reads and keeps a single row for each CDR3 protein, giving no DNA. This table holds hundreds of thousands of distinct CDR3 sequences. This sample was included in a study of monozygotic twins with inflammatory bowel disease. Germline V gene sequence: CDR1 SGHVS, CDR2 FNYEAQ. The CDR3 extends over 16 amino acids. Sample: blood. This sequence joins TRBV7-6 and TRBJ2-5; no DNA is available, so the TRBD2 call from TCRdb remains unchecked. This TCR was recovered from a human donor with ulcerative colitis or Crohn's disease, or a healthy co-twin of an affected twin (not recorded which). The chain's CDR3 is CASSLARTSGQETQYF.